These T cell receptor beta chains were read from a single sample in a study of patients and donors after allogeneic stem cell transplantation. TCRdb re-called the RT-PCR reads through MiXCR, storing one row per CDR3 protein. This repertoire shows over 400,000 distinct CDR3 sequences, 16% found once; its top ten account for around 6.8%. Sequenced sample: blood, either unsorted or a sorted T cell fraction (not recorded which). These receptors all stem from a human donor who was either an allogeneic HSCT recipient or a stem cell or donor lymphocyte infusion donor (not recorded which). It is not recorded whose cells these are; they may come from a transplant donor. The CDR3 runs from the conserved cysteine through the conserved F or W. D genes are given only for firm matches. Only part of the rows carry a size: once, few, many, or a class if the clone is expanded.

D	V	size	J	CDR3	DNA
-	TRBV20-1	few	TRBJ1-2	CSPRGDTRYGYTF	TGCAGCCCCCGCGGGGACACCCGCTATGGCTACACCTTC
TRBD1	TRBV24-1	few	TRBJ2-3	CATSDMGGQGTRGLTDTQYF	TGTGCCACCAGTGATATGGGGGGACAGGGGACCCGCGGCCTCACAGATACGCAGTATTTT
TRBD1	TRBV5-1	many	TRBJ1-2	CASSLSGTGYGYTF	TGCGCCAGCAGCCTATCCGGGACAGGATATGGCTACACCTTC
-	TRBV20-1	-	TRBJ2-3	CSARDQRDPTDTQYF	TGCAGTGCTAGAGATCAGAGGGACCCCACAGATACGCAGTATTTT
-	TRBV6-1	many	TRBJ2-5	CASSISGPLATQYF	TGTGCCAGCAGCATAAGCGGGCCACTCGCGACCCAGTACTTC
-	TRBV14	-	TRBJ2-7	CASSQLRTTYEQYF	TGTGCCAGCAGCCAACTCAGAACTACCTACGAGCAGTACTTC
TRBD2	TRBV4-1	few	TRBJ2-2	CASSQEERGGPGELFF	TGCGCCAGCAGCCAAGAAGAGCGGGGGGGCCCCGGGGAGCTGTTTTTT
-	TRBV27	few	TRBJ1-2	CASSLSTGFPGLGYTF	TGTGCCAGCAGTTTATCGACGGGATTTCCTGGACTCGGCTACACCTTC
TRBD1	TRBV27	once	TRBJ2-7	CASSVLPGQGTYEQYF	TGTGCCAGCAGTGTACTACCGGGACAGGGGACCTACGAGCAGTACTTC
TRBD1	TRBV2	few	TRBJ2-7	CASRADRDEQYF	TGTGCCAGCAGAGCGGACAGGGATGAGCAGTACTTC
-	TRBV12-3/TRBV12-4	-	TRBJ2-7	CASVGHPASEQYF	TGTGCCAGTGTGGGACACCCCGCCAGCGAGCAGTACTTC
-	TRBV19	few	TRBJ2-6	CASSIGSKLSGANVLTF	TGTGCCAGTAGTATCGGCTCTAAACTCTCTGGGGCCAACGTCCTGACTTTC
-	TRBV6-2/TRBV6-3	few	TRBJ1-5	CASSPRLGPQHF	TGTGCCAGCAGCCCTCGACTGGGGCCCCAGCATTTT
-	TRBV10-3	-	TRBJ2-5	CATGAGSETQYF	TGTGCCACCGGGGCGGGGTCAGAGACCCAGTACTTC
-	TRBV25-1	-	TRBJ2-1	CASSAKFYEQFF	TGTGCCAGCAGTGCCAAGTTCTATGAGCAGTTCTTC
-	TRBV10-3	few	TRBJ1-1	CAISESGREAFF	TGTGCCATCAGTGAGTCTGGGCGTGAAGCTTTCTTT
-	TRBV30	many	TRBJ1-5	CAWGTGPGPQHF	TGTGCCTGGGGTACGGGGCCAGGGCCCCAGCATTTT
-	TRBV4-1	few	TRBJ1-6	CASSRRLAVDNSPLHF	TGCGCCAGCAGCCGTCGGCTGGCAGTCGATAATTCACCCCTCCACTTT
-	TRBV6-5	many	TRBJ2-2	CASSYGTATGELFF	TGTGCCAGCAGTTACGGGACTGCCACCGGGGAGCTGTTTTTT
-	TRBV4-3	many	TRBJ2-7	CASSLDLGEQYF	TGCGCCAGCAGCCTTGACCTTGGCGAGCAGTACTTC
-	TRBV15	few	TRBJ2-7	CATSRDVRAYEQYF	TGTGCCACCAGCAGAGACGTAAGGGCCTACGAGCAGTACTTC
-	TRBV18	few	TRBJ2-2	CASSPLWGNTGELFF	TGTGCCAGCTCACCACTTTGGGGGAACACCGGGGAGCTGTTTTTT